The 2 T cell receptor beta chains below all came from one sample that was sequenced in a study of OX40 agonist ivuxolimab in advanced cancers. Some clones are missing from TCRdb's copy, which holds only in-frame ones; the method was immunoSEQ multiplex PCR. Of fewer than 85,000 clones in the sample, 70% to 90% are singletons; the top ten hold over 0.7%. Sequenced material: CD4+ or CD8+ T cells sorted from blood, taken in a trial of the OX40 agonist ivuxolimab. These receptors were collected from an adult with an advanced solid tumor such as melanoma, head and neck, liver or kidney cancer.

DNA for the CDR3: TGTGCCACCAGCAGATCTTCACAGGGCTTTAATGAAAAACTGTTTTTT. This sequence encodes CATSRSSQGFNEKLFF. The chain carries TRBV15 and TRBJ1-4, with D maybe TRBD1 (6 bases). The CDR3 runs 16 residues. V gave up 2 bases and J gave up 4 bases, with 14 bases separating them. Germline assignment: CDR1 LNHNV and CDR2 YYDKDF (reference sequence).

The chain combines TRBV7-8 with TRBJ1-6; D is perhaps TRBD1 (5 bases). V shed 1 base and J shed 10 bases, with 8 bases lying between them. Germline V gene data show CDR1 as SGHVS and CDR2 as FQNEAQ. This CDR3 spans 13 amino acids. CDR3 DNA sequence: TGTGCCAGCAGCTTAGGGGGCTGGTCACCCCTCCACTTT. Translation: CASSLGGWSPLHF.